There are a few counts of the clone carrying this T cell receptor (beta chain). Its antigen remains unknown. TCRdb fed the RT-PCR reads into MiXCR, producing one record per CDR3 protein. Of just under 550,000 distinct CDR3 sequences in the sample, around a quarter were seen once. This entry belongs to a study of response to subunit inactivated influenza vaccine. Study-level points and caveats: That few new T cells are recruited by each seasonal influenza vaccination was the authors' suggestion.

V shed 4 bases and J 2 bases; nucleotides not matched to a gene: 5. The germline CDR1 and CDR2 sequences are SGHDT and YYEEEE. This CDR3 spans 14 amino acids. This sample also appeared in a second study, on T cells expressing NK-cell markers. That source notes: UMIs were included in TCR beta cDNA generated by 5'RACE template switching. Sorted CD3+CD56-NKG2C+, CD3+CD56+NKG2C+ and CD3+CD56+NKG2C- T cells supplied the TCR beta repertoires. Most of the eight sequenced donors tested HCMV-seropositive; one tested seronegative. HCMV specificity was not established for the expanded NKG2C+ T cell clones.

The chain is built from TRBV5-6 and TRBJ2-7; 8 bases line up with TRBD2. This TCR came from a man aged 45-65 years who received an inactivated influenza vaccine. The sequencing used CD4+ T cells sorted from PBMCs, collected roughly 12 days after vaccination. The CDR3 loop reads CASSPGGGAYEQYF. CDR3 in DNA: TGTGCCAGCAGCCCGGGGGGGGGCGCCTACGAGCAGTACTTC.